This is a list of T cell receptor beta chains from one sample in a study of T cell clonotyping in hematopoietic cell transplantation. Profiling relied on immunoSEQ multiplex PCR, and the TCRdb table lists in-frame clones only, not all of them. The repertoire holds tens of thousands of clones, with roughly 80% as singletons. This specimen consisted of peripheral blood mononuclear cells, obtained before stem cell transplant. The receptors stem from a man in his 60s with myelodysplastic syndrome. Some clones in this sample may be carry-over from other donors' samples. Each CDR3 is given with its conserved first and last residue.

j_gene: TRBJ1-1
v_gene: TRBV28
CDR3aa: CASSLVGGSTEAFF

j_gene: TRBJ1-2
v_gene: TRBV4-1
CDR3aa: CASSQDDLNLRGDYGYTF

j_gene: TRBJ2-7
v_gene: TRBV7-9
CDR3aa: CASAIPSGPSYEQYF

j_gene: TRBJ1-6
v_gene: TRBV19
CDR3aa: CASSVGPYNSPLHF

j_gene: TRBJ2-5
v_gene: TRBV9
CDR3aa: CASSMSATPVETQYF

j_gene: TRBJ1-5
v_gene: TRBV10-2
CDR3aa: CASSESSSSNQPQHF

j_gene: TRBJ1-1
v_gene: TRBV6-5
CDR3aa: CASSYSGQANTEAFF

j_gene: TRBJ1-4
v_gene: TRBV10-3
CDR3aa: CAISAGSNNEKLFF

j_gene: TRBJ1-2
v_gene: TRBV6-5
CDR3aa: CASSSDRGSYYGYTF

j_gene: TRBJ1-6
v_gene: TRBV2
CDR3aa: CASSTGAVHHNSPLHF

j_gene: TRBJ2-1
v_gene: TRBV5-1
CDR3aa: CASSLIGGALNEQFF

j_gene: TRBJ1-1
v_gene: TRBV4-1
CDR3aa: CASDDFNTEAFF

j_gene: TRBJ2-2
v_gene: TRBV5-4
CDR3aa: CASTGDVGTGELFF

j_gene: TRBJ2-7
v_gene: TRBV2
CDR3aa: CASRVTGGEQYF

j_gene: TRBJ1-6
v_gene: TRBV28
CDR3aa: CASSYGTGSGGSPLHF